The source of this T cell receptor beta chain is a study of siplizumab effects on memory and regulatory T cells. Study-level findings and limits: Naive T cells were seemingly more diverse than memory cells, and major contributions to the alloresponse seemed to be made by them. A naive or memory phenotype could not be assigned to roughly 80-97% of the proliferating CD4+ or CD8+ clones. For mappable alloreactive CD4+ clones, the mean Treg-derived fraction was roughly 70% with siplizumab and 25% to 30% in controls.

Using immunoSEQ multiplex PCR, the repertoire was profiled, and TCRdb retains in-frame clones only, with some absent. The sample has about 69,000 clones, approximately 89% seen once. V dropped 2 bases and J dropped 5; count of bases not matched to a gene: 9. Germline CDR1 MGHRA, CDR2 YSYEKL. The CDR3 totals 17 residues. Turning to this clone: Its specificity is not known.

This clonotype was obtained from a human donor in good health. The chain is built from TRBV4-1 and TRBJ2-7, with 13 bases that match TRBD2. Sequenced input: Tregs sorted from blood. The chain's CDR3 is CASSQPGLAGAHNEQYF. The CDR3 bases are TGCGCCAGCAGCCAACCTGGACTAGCGGGAGCCCACAACGAGCAGTACTTC.